The 21 T cell receptor beta chains given below trace back to one sample, sequenced in a study of molecular identifiers for immune sequencing clone quantification. MiXCR, run by TCRdb on the PCR reads, gives a single entry per CDR3 protein. Of over 550,000 distinct CDR3 sequences listed, around 25% are singletons. The sample taken for sequencing was naive CD8+ T cells from blood, with Jurkat cell RNA spiked in. Subset given: FACS-sorted CD8+CD4-CCR7+CD45RA+ naive T cells. The receptors were gathered from a human donor in good health. Some libraries in this study had Jurkat cell RNA spiked in.

This clonotype was seen a few times. The chain is built from TRBV12-3 or TRBV12-4 and TRBJ2-5; TRBD2 matches at 12 bases. The J segment lost 4 bases and the V segment lost 7 bases, leaving 13 bases of the junction unmatched. The CDR3 sequence is 17 residues long. CDR3: CASTKRPLAGGLETQYF. Written as DNA, the CDR3 is TGTGCCAGCACCAAAAGGCCACTAGCGGGGGGACTAGAGACCCAGTACTTC.

V gene TRBV20-1 combines with J gene TRBJ1-6; D gene ambiguous. V was trimmed by 1 base and J by 7 bases, leaving 11 bases between them. Germline lookup yields CDR1 DFQATT and CDR2 SNEGSKA (reference sequence). The length of the CDR3 is 14 residues. CDR3 protein: CSARGSQWNSPLHF. The CDR3 bases are TGCAGTGCTAGAGGCTCACAGTGGAATTCACCCCTCCACTTT.

The chain links TRBV5-4 to TRBJ1-4, with unresolved D. Per germline, CDR1 SGHNT and CDR2 YYREEE (reference sequence). The germline V and J ends were trimmed by 4 bases and 8 bases, with 12 bases remaining between them. The CDR3 covers 13 residues. CDR3 sequence (DNA): TGTGCCAGCAGCCAGAATAATGAGGAAAAACTGTTTTTT. Translation: CASSQNNEEKLFF.

Of note for this clonotype: A much more abundant neighbour one base away suggests this may be a read error. The CDR3 loop is CASYPTDSPYGYTF. The CDR3 DNA follows: TGCGCCAGCTACCCCACGGACAGCCCCTATGGCTACACCTTC. The J gene is TRBJ1-2, the V gene TRBV5-1; weak D call: TRBD1 (6 bases). The CDR3 totals 14 residues. The V gene's germline CDR1 is SGHRS and CDR2 YFSETQ. Trimming took 7 bases from V and 4 from J, leaving 17 bases between them.

In regard to this clonotype: The CDR3 ends on some other residue instead of the conserved phenylalanine or tryptophan, so this is likely a read error. The V gene is TRBV27, the J gene TRBJ1-1; D remains unclear. CDR3 length: 13 amino acids. The V gene's germline CDR1 is MNHEY and CDR2 SMNVEV (reference sequence). The chain's CDR3 is CASSYSVNTEAFL. The DNA for the CDR3 is TGCGCCAGCAGCTACAGCGTGAACACTGAAGCTTTCCTT.

A note on this clonotype: Since no conserved phenylalanine or tryptophan closes the CDR3, a read error is the likely cause. The chain links TRBV6-6 to TRBJ2-2; no firm D call. The CDR3 covers 11 residues. The ends were cut back, 5 bases at V and 5 bases at J, with 3 bases in the middle. Germline lookup yields CDR1 MNHNY and CDR2 SVGAGI (reference sequence). This chain's CDR3 is CASSLTGELFS. DNA for the CDR3: TGTGCCAGCAGTCTAACCGGGGAGCTGTTTTCT.

This clonotype was counted a few times. The chain couples TRBV30 to TRBJ1-5, with 7 bases aligning to TRBD1. The CDR3 runs 12 residues. Germline values: CDR1 GTSNPN, CDR2 SVGIG (reference sequence). After removal of 6 bases from V and 7 bases from J, the junction contained 6 bases not matched to a gene. The CDR3 sequence: CACQGGDQPQHF. CDR3 DNA: TGTGCCTGCCAGGGGGGTGACCAGCCCCAGCATTTT. The entire variable domain, with the rest obtained from reference TRBV30 and TRBJ1-5, is as follows: SQTIHQWPATLVQPVGSPLSLECTVEGTSNPNLYWYRQAAGRGLQLLFYSVGIGQISSEVPQNLSASRPQDRQFILSSKKLLLSDSGFYLCACQGGDQPQHFGDGTRLSIL.

This clonotype was seen more than once but under ten times. V usage is TRBV28 and J usage is TRBJ2-5, with a possible D match to TRBD1 (5 bases). Per the germline V gene, CDR1 is MDHEN and CDR2 is SYDVKM. The CDR3 spans 14 residues. V was trimmed by 4 bases and J by 5 bases, leaving 14 bases between them. CDR3 nucleotide sequence: TGTGCCAGCAGTTCCCAGGGTCTATTGGAGACCCAGTACTTC. Translating gives CASSSQGLLETQYF.

Remarks on this clonotype: Sequence at one end of the junction differs from germline and may be a read error. This rearrangement joins TRBV9 to TRBJ2-1, with D maybe TRBD2 (5 bases). Germline values: CDR1 SGDLS, CDR2 YYNGEE. The CDR3 has 15 residues. CDR3 sequence reads: CASSSRDLDTNEQLF. CDR3 in DNA: TGTGCCAGCAGCTCCCGGGATCTAGATACGAATGAGCAGCTCTTC.

The chain employs TRBV6-5 and TRBJ1-2; no definite D call. Germline V lookup: CDR1 MNHEY, CDR2 SVGAGI. The CDR3 runs 16 residues. Between the trimmed V and J ends, which lost 4 bases and 0 bases, there was a span of 15 bases. CDR3 protein: CASSSPGRATNYGYTF. The CDR3 DNA reads as TGTGCCAGCAGTTCCCCAGGTCGGGCCACTAACTATGGCTACACCTTC.

This sequence joins TRBV4-1 and TRBJ2-2; D not certain. Germline loops: CDR1 MGHRA, CDR2 YSYEKL. The germline V and J ends were trimmed by 2 bases and 6 bases, with 10 bases remaining between them. This CDR3 contains 14 residues. CDR3 in DNA: TGCGCCAGCAGCCAAAGGGTTCAGCCCGGGGAGCTGTTTTTT. Its translation is CASSQRVQPGELFF.

The chain joins TRBV2 to TRBJ1-5; D is ambiguous. The CDR3 totals 14 residues. Trimming removed 8 bases at V and 0 bases at J, with 11 bases between. From germline, CDR1 is SNHLY and CDR2 FYNNEI. The CDR3 DNA sequence: TGTGCCAGCGAGGAAGCTTATAGCAATCAGCCCCAGCATTTT. The encoded protein is CASEEAYSNQPQHF.

In nucleotides, the CDR3 is TGTGCCAGCAGTACCGAGGGGGGGTCTGTTGTCTCTGGGGCCAACGTCCTGACTTTC. It specifies CASSTEGGSVVSGANVLTF. The J gene is TRBJ2-6, the V gene TRBV6-5; weak D call: TRBD2 (7 bases). Looked up from germline, CDR1 is MNHEY and CDR2 is SVGAGI. Trimming took 5 bases from V and 0 from J, leaving 20 bases between them. The CDR3 is 19 amino acids.

The J gene is TRBJ2-7, the V gene TRBV4-1; TRBD2 agrees at 8 bases. Germline V lookup: CDR1 MGHRA, CDR2 YSYEKL. There are 15 residues in the CDR3. Trimming cost V 0 bases and J 4 bases; bases outside gene matches: 5. Here the CDR3 reads CASSQEGREVYEQYF. DNA of the CDR3: TGCGCCAGCAGCCAAGAAGGGCGGGAGGTGTACGAGCAGTACTTC.

This clonotype is a singleton in its sample. The genes are TRBV12-3 or TRBV12-4 and TRBJ2-7; TRBD1 matches 8 bases. J lost 4 bases, V lost 6 bases, and 8 bases had no gene match. There are 14 residues in the CDR3. CDR3 sequence (DNA): TGTGCCAGCAGACCGGACAGGGAAGGATACGAGCAGTACTTC. It is translated as CASRPDREGYEQYF.

This clonotype was seen more than once but under ten times. The V and J genes are TRBV5-1 and TRBJ2-2, with 14 bases identical to TRBD2. In germline, CDR1 is SGHRS, CDR2 YFSETQ. V lost 4 bases to trimming and J lost 7 bases; unmatched junction nucleotides: 9. The CDR3 runs 17 residues. The CDR3, as DNA: TGCGCCAGCAGCCCGGGACTAGCGGGAGCATATGGCGGGGAGCTGTTTTTT. It yields the protein CASSPGLAGAYGGELFF. The full variable domain, rest sourced from reference TRBV5-1 and TRBJ2-2, is KAGVTQTPRYLIKTRGQQVTLSCSPISGHRSVSWYQQTPGQGLQFLFEYFSETQRNKGNFPGRFSGRQFSNSRSEMNVSTLELGDSALYLCASSPGLAGAYGGELFFGEGSRLTVL.

This clonotype has at least ten counts. This sequence joins TRBV29-1 and TRBJ2-7; D possibly corresponds to TRBD2 (6 bases). There are 14 residues in the CDR3. V lost 5 bases and J 0 bases, leaving 14 bases between the germline ends. Germline CDR1 is SQVTM and CDR2 is ANQGSEA. CDR3 loop: CSVTGLESSYEQYF. CDR3 nucleotides: TGCAGCGTTACGGGACTGGAGAGCTCCTACGAGCAGTACTTC.

There are a few counts of this clonotype. The CDR3 is CASSLGGAPGDYEQYF. CDR3 DNA sequence: TGTGCCAGCAGCTTAGGAGGGGCCCCGGGGGACTACGAGCAGTACTTC. The chain links TRBV7-6 to TRBJ2-7; D perhaps matches TRBD2 (6 bases). CDR3 size: 16 residues. CDR1 is SGHVS, CDR2 FNYEAQ, per germline. The ends were cut back, 1 base at V and 3 bases at J, with 16 bases in the middle. Full variable domain (rest looked up from reference TRBV7-6 and TRBJ2-7): GAGVSQSPRYKVTKRGQDVALRCDPISGHVSLYWYRQALGQGPEFLTYFNYEAQQDKSGLPNDRFSAERPEGSISTLTIQRTEQRDSAMYRCASSLGGAPGDYEQYFGPGTRLTVT.

About this clonotype itself: A much bigger clone sits one base away, suggesting this may be a read error. This chain joins TRBV2 and TRBJ1-5, with a weak D call TRBD1 (5 bases). The CDR3 contains 15 residues. V dropped 1 base and J dropped 3 bases, with 10 bases sitting between them. The V gene's germline CDR1 is SNHLY and CDR2 FYNNEI. For the CDR3, the DNA is TGTGCCAGCAGTGAAGAAGACAGTCCCAATCAGCCCCAGCATTTT. Translated: CASSEEDSPNQPQHF.

There are many counts of this clonotype. The chain uses TRBV6-6 and TRBJ2-3; D is unresolved. The V end was cut by 10 bases, the J end by 0 bases, with 8 bases between. The CDR3 covers 12 residues. CDR1 and CDR2 (germline): MNHNY, SVGAGI (reference sequence). The CDR3 DNA is TGTGCCACCGACCCTAGCACAGATACGCAGTATTTT. It codes for CATDPSTDTQYF.

On this clonotype: Without the conserved terminal phenylalanine or tryptophan, this CDR3 likely stems from a read error. This chain uses TRBV12-3 or TRBV12-4 with TRBJ1-5; tentatively, D is TRBD1 (6 bases). This CDR3 is built from 14 residues. Trimming pared 7 bases from V and 5 bases from J, leaving 15 bases between. The CDR3 coding sequence is TGTGCCAGCACCGCACGAGGGGGAGATCAGCCCCAGCATCTT. Its protein product is CASTARGGDQPQHL.